Given below is one T cell receptor (beta chain) in context. Assay: immunoSEQ multiplex PCR; the TCRdb copy retains only in-frame clones and omits some. The sample lists fewer than 60,000 clones, approximately 80% occurring once. This sample was taken from a study of OX40 agonist ivuxolimab in advanced cancers. Per the germline V gene, CDR1 is MDHEN and CDR2 is SYDVKM. The CDR3 consists of 14 residues. The V end lost 2 bases, the J end lost 1 base, and 5 bases lay between the germline ends. Sequencing used CD4+ or CD8+ T cells sorted from blood, obtained in a trial of the OX40 agonist ivuxolimab. The clonotype originates from an adult with an advanced solid tumor such as melanoma, head and neck, liver or kidney cancer. The V gene is TRBV28, the J gene TRBJ2-2; the D gene is possibly TRBD1 (5 bases). The CDR3 DNA sequence: TGTGCCAGCAGTTTAGACAGGAACACCGGGGAGCTGTTTTTT. Residues: CASSLDRNTGELFF. Based on the CDR3 plus reference TRBV28 and TRBJ2-2, the full variable domain is DVKVTQSSRYLVKRTGEKVFLECVQDMDHENMFWYRQDPGLGLRLIYFSYDVKMKEKGDIPEGYSVSREKKERFSLILESASTNQTSMYLCASSLDRNTGELFFGEGSRLTVL.